These 6 T cell receptor beta chains came from one sample sequenced in a study of Ad26.COV2.S vaccination and SARS-CoV-2 variants. The assay was immunoSEQ multiplex PCR, and TCRdb's table has in-frame clones only and misses some. The profile shows 300,000 to 400,000 clones, 88% of them singletons. Treatment here: some 20 received Ad26.COV2.S at low or high dose, single or two shots; roughly 5 received placebo; per-sample allocation not given. The samples date from day 63 after the first vaccine or placebo injection. Source: peripheral blood, taken in a trial of Ad26.COV2.S vaccine versus placebo. The receptors shown here come from a person between 18 and 65 years old who received the Ad26.COV2.S COVID-19 vaccine or a placebo.

This sequence joins TRBV2 and TRBJ2-2, with unresolved D. The CDR3 runs to 13 residues. The germline CDR1 and CDR2 sequences are SNHLY and FYNNEI. The V end lost 8 bases, the J end lost 4 bases, and 11 bases lay between the germline ends. The DNA of the CDR3 is TGTGCCAGCGGCCAGGTGTCCACCGGGGAGCTGTTTTTT. Its translation: CASGQVSTGELFF. Variable domain in full (rest from reference TRBV2 and TRBJ2-2): EPEVTQTPSHQVTQMGQEVILRCVPISNHLYFYWYRQILGQKVEFLVSFYNNEISEKSEIFDDQFSVERPDGSNFTLKIRSTKLEDSAMYFCASGQVSTGELFFGEGSRLTVL.

The rearrangement joins TRBV6-5 to TRBJ1-1; D is unclear. CDR1 is MNHEY and CDR2 is SVGAGI in the germline V gene. V was shortened by 7 bases and J by 5 bases, with 17 bases between the two germline ends. The CDR3 is made up of 14 amino acids. CDR3 nucleotide sequence: TGTGCCAGCATCCTTCTGCAAATCTGGACTGAAGCTTTCTTT. Translation gives CASILLQIWTEAFF.

The CDR3 nucleotides read TGTGCCTGGAGTGCGCCGGGACAGACAGCTAACTATGGCTACACCTTC. Translating gives CAWSAPGQTANYGYTF. This chain joins TRBV30 and TRBJ1-2; TRBD1 aligns across 7 bases. V gave up 1 base and J gave up 0 bases; unmatched junction bases: 8. The CDR3 is 16 amino acids. Per germline, CDR1 GTSNPN and CDR2 SVGIG (reference sequence).

CDR3 DNA: TGTGCCAGCGGCCGCGGCAGGGGGCCCTACAATGAGCAGTTCTTC. Translated, it gives CASGRGRGPYNEQFF. The rearrangement uses TRBV3-1 (or the pseudogene TRBV3-2) and TRBJ2-1, with TRBD1 matching 8 bases. J lost 2 bases, V lost 8 bases, and 8 bases had no gene match. Germline V gene lookup returns CDR1 LGHDT and CDR2 YNNKEL (reference sequence). This CDR3 has 15 residues.

The chain recombines TRBV5-1 with TRBJ1-2; D call uncertain. In germline, CDR1 is SGHRS, CDR2 YFSETQ. The CDR3 has 14 residues. Trimming pared 5 bases from V and 4 bases from J, leaving 15 bases between. CDR3 loop: CASRPEYRSYGYTF. Here the CDR3 DNA reads TGCGCCAGCAGGCCAGAATACAGATCCTATGGCTACACCTTC.

The chain combines TRBV5-6 with TRBJ2-1; D not resolved. This CDR3 contains 15 residues. The V and J ends lost 0 bases and 9 bases respectively, with 16 bases between them. Germline CDR1 SGHDT, CDR2 YYEEEE. The CDR3 nucleotides are TGTGCCAGCAGCTTGGATGGCCCCGGGTGGGGTGAGCAGTTCTTC. Amino acids: CASSLDGPGWGEQFF.